The sequence of this TCR beta chain was determined in a study of blood T cell repertoires in COVID-19. Germline CDR1 reads LGHDT; CDR2 reads YNNKEL (reference sequence). V lost 1 base and J lost 7, with 8 bases in between. CDR3 length: 13 amino acids. Authors' data handling: The authors estimated nucleated cell counts from reference gene primer amplification. Profiling relied on immunoSEQ multiplex PCR, and the TCRdb table lists in-frame clones only, not all of them. V, J and clone size reflect that table, while D and trimming were determined from the DNA. This repertoire shows fewer than 350,000 clones, roughly 93% found once; its top ten account for 2% to 2.5%. Participants were aged about 18 to 90 years from 20 to 30 US areas.

The specimen sequenced was PBMCs or T cells enriched from blood (not recorded which). The chain has TRBV3-1 (or the pseudogene TRBV3-2) and TRBJ2-1; weak D call: TRBD1 (5 bases). This TCR derives from a woman aged 40 to 50 with acute COVID-19. The CDR3 region is CASSQARGNEQFF. The CDR3 DNA reads as TGTGCCAGCAGCCAAGCTAGGGGTAATGAGCAGTTCTTC.